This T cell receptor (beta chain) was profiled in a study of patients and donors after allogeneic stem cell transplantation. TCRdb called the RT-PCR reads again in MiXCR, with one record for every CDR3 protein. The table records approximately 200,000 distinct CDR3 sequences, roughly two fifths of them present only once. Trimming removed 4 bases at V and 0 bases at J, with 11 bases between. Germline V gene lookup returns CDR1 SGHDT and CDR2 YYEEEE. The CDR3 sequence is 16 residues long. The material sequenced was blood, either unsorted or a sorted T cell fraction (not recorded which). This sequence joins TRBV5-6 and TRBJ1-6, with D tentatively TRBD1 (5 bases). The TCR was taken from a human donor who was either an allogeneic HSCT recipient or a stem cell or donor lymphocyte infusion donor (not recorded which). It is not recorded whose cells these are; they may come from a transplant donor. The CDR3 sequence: CASSRDRVSYNSPLHF. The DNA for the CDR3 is TGTGCCAGCAGCCGGGACCGCGTCTCCTATAATTCACCCCTCCACTTT.